Shown below are 10 T cell receptor beta chains from a single sample sequenced in a study of cytomegalovirus exposure and HLA in healthy donors. PCR was performed using 60 Vbeta and 13 Jbeta primers. The repertoire was sequenced with immunoSEQ multiplex PCR; TCRdb's copy has only in-frame clones and lacks some. The sample holds 110,000 to 150,000 clones; 70% to 80% are singletons and the top ten take approximately 3%. The sequenced sample consisted of PBMCs. These TCRs come from a female donor in good health and CMV-seronegative.

V usage is TRBV6-5 and J usage is TRBJ2-7; D remains unclear. CDR1 is MNHEY, CDR2 SVGAGI, per germline. The CDR3 runs 13 residues. The germline V and J ends were trimmed by 4 bases and 1 base, with 8 bases remaining between them. CDR3 amino acids: CASSFRRSYEQYF. The CDR3 DNA reads as TGTGCCAGCAGTTTCAGAAGATCCTACGAGCAGTACTTC.

The chain employs TRBV2 and TRBJ1-5, with D perhaps TRBD1 (5 bases). The CDR3 extends over 12 amino acids. V lost 6 bases, J lost 4 bases, and 7 bases lay in between. Germline CDR1 and CDR2: SNHLY and FYNNEI. The CDR3 region has the DNA TGTGCCAGCAGGGGGGGAAATCAGCCCCAGCATTTT. Translation: CASRGGNQPQHF.

V usage is TRBV28 and J usage is TRBJ2-1; TRBD2 matches at 12 bases. The V gene end was trimmed by 5 bases and the J gene end by 8 bases; junction bases not matched to a gene: 7. The CDR3 spans 15 residues. Germline V CDR1 and CDR2: MDHEN, SYDVKM. CDR3 protein: CASSQLGLAGYEQFF. The CDR3 nucleotides read TGTGCCAGCAGTCAACTAGGACTAGCGGGGTATGAGCAGTTCTTC. Full variable domain (rest looked up from reference TRBV28 and TRBJ2-1): DVKVTQSSRYLVKRTGEKVFLECVQDMDHENMFWYRQDPGLGLRLIYFSYDVKMKEKGDIPEGYSVSREKKERFSLILESASTNQTSMYLCASSQLGLAGYEQFFGPGTRLTVL.

The CDR3 region is CASSVDGDRGTQYF. The CDR3 coding sequence is TGTGCCAGCAGCGTAGATGGGGACAGGGGGACCCAGTACTTC. The rearrangement uses TRBV9 and TRBJ2-5, with 10 positions matching TRBD1. J gave up 7 bases and V 0 bases, and 3 bases lay outside the gene matches. The CDR3 is made up of 14 amino acids. The V gene's germline CDR1 is SGDLS and CDR2 YYNGEE. The full variable domain, its missing parts supplied by reference TRBV9 and TRBJ2-5, is DSGVTQTPKHLITATGQRVTLRCSPRSGDLSVYWYQQSLDQGLQFLIQYYNGEERAKGNILERFSAQQFPDLHSELNLSSLELGDSALYFCASSVDGDRGTQYFGPGTRLLVL.

The V and J genes are TRBV5-6 and TRBJ2-2; 7 bases are shared with TRBD2. Germline loops: CDR1 SGHDT, CDR2 YYEEEE. V was clipped by 1 base and J by 4 bases; unmatched bases: 7. The CDR3 consists of 16 residues. CDR3 residues: CASSLTSEYATGELFF. CDR3 DNA sequence: TGTGCCAGCAGCTTGACTAGCGAATATGCCACCGGGGAGCTGTTTTTT.

The chain has TRBV9 and TRBJ2-5; 8 bases fit TRBD1. J gave up 5 bases and V 3 bases, and 9 bases lay outside the gene matches. This CDR3 region has 15 residues. CDR1 is SGDLS and CDR2 is YYNGEE in the germline V gene. The CDR3 is CASSGQGNLGETQYF. Here the CDR3 DNA reads TGTGCCAGCAGCGGACAGGGGAATTTGGGCGAGACCCAGTACTTC.

In its sample, this clone was seen once. This sequence joins TRBV9 and TRBJ1-2; no definite D call. Germline assignment: CDR1 SGDLS and CDR2 YYNGEE. The ends were cut back, 0 bases at V and 6 bases at J, with 9 bases in the middle. The CDR3 extends over 13 amino acids. CDR3 sequence (DNA): TGTGCCAGCAGCGTAGAGGAGTCAAATGGCTACACCTTC. It translates to CASSVEESNGYTF.

The chain uses TRBV4-1 and TRBJ1-5; TRBD1 aligns across 10 bases. The junction had 11 bases not matched to a gene; V was cut back by 1 base and J by 2 bases. The CDR3 loop spans 19 amino acids. CDR1 and CDR2 from the germline V gene are MGHRA and YSYEKL. This CDR3 reads CASSQGTGGQGLGNQPQHF. CDR3 DNA sequence: TGCGCCAGCAGCCAAGGGACAGGGGGGCAGGGTTTGGGCAATCAGCCCCAGCATTTT.

This clone has just one count. The chain combines TRBV2 with TRBJ2-2; 7 nucleotides agree with TRBD1. V was pared by 6 bases and J by 4 bases, with 2 bases of the junction left unmatched. The germline gives CDR1 SNHLY, CDR2 FYNNEI. The CDR3 is made up of 13 amino acids. CDR3: CASRDRPTGELFF. CDR3 sequence (DNA): TGTGCCAGCAGGGACAGGCCCACCGGGGAGCTGTTTTTT. The full variable domain, with the rest looked up from reference TRBV2 and TRBJ2-2, is EPEVTQTPSHQVTQMGQEVILRCVPISNHLYFYWYRQILGQKVEFLVSFYNNEISEKSEIFDDQFSVERPDGSNFTLKIRSTKLEDSAMYFCASRDRPTGELFFGEGSRLTVL.

The J gene is TRBJ1-3, the V gene TRBV10-3; D unresolved. Between the trimmed V and J ends, which lost 0 bases and 0 bases, there was a span of 9 bases. From germline, CDR1 is ENHRY and CDR2 SYGVKD. CDR3 length equals 16 residues. The chain's CDR3 is CAISESGESSGNTIYF. The CDR3 DNA reads as TGTGCCATCAGTGAGTCGGGCGAAAGCTCTGGAAACACCATATATTTT.